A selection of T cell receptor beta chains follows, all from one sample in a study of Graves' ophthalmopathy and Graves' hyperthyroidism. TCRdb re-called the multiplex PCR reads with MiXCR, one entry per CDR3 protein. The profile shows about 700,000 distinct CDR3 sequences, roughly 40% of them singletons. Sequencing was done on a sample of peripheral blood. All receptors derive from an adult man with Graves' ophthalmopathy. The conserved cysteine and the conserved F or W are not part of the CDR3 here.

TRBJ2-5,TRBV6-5,ASSEQGTQY
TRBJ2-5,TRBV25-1,ASSDSTSRDRKETQY
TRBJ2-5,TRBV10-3,ASSPFWGQGSEPQY
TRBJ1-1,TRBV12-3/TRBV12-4,ASTPQLNTEAF
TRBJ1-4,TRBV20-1,NASRQGAREKLF
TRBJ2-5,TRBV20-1,SARTSGRTGETQY
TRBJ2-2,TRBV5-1,ASSLEPARNTGELF
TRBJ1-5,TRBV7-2,ASSLEGHPNQPQH
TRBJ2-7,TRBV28,ATLILPDYEQY
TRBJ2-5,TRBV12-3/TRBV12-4,ASSLTVSQETQY
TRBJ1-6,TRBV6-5,ASSSRDRDSPLH
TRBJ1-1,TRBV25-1,AGSGQGVGTEAF
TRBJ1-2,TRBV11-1,ASSSRQGEGYT
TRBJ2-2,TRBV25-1,ASSLFGGNTGELF
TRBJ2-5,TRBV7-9,ASSSIAGGSRETQY
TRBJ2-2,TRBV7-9,ASSPHLRENTGELF
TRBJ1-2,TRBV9,ASRLAGAGGYT
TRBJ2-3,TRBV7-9,ASSFPGLAATTDTQY